In this sample, the clone carrying this T cell receptor beta chain turned up a few times. Its antigen is still unknown. The V end lost 0 bases, the J end lost 5 bases, and 11 bases lay between the germline ends. The CDR3 runs to 14 residues. Germline CDR1 is SGHRS and CDR2 is YFSETQ. This sample is part of a study of T cells after yellow fever vaccination. Study-wide points: Some clonotypes, a small share, were shared between CD4 and CD8 compartments. Post-booster samples contained most primary-vaccination clones (roughly 96% CD4, less than 90% CD8).

Generation of TCR cDNA used 5'RACE template switching (which added a universal primer site and UMIs). TCRdb ran MiXCR on the 5' RACE reads and lists one entry per CDR3 protein. This repertoire shows under 700,000 distinct CDR3 sequences, around 16% found once; its top ten account for 17%. Sequencing was performed on PBMCs, taken 4 to 6 days after the first yellow fever vaccination. The TCR was taken from a man aged 18 to 29 who received the YFV17D yellow fever vaccine. This chain connects TRBV5-1 to TRBJ1-1, with D possibly matching TRBD1 (5 bases). This chain's CDR3 is CASSLGAGVTEAFF. For the CDR3, the DNA is TGCGCCAGCAGCTTGGGCGCGGGGGTGACTGAAGCTTTCTTT.